Sequencing of this T cell receptor (beta chain) was carried out in a study of cytomegalovirus exposure and HLA in healthy donors. With respect to this clone: What it recognizes is unknown.

The study's findings and limits: As immune exposure information, only CMV serostatus was available. Previous analysis showed most TCR beta V segments were productive about 87% or about 30% of the time. TCR beta chain V- and J-gene trimming was linked, in a later analysis, to a missense variant in DCLRE1C.

CDR1 and CDR2 from the germline V gene are SNHLY and FYNNEI. V gave up 6 bases and J gave up 6 bases, with 10 bases separating them. This CDR3 has 12 amino acids. Vbeta (60) and Jbeta (13) primers were used in the PCR. In the original workflow: Later reanalysis found 60 million to 90 million unique TCR beta chains, around 11 million of them shared. TCRdb's table, derived via immunoSEQ multiplex PCR, lists solely in-frame clones and lacks some. V and J calls and clone size are those listed in that table; D and trimming were worked out from the DNA. The table includes some 130,000 clones, approximately 60% detected once.

Sequencing was performed on PBMCs. This chain uses TRBV2 with TRBJ2-3, with D unclear. The clonotype comes from a woman between 35 and 50 years old in good health and CMV-seronegative. The CDR3 region is CASRDNTDTQYF. CDR3 DNA: TGTGCCAGCAGAGATAACACCGATACGCAGTATTTT. Variable domain in full (rest from reference TRBV2 and TRBJ2-3): EPEVTQTPSHQVTQMGQEVILRCVPISNHLYFYWYRQILGQKVEFLVSFYNNEISEKSEIFDDQFSVERPDGSNFTLKIRSTKLEDSAMYFCASRDNTDTQYFGPGTRLTVL.